The 21 T cell receptor beta chains below all came from one sample that was sequenced in a study of T cell changes during pregnancy in multiple sclerosis. TCRdb's copy holds only in-frame clones and misses some; the assay was immunoSEQ multiplex PCR. The sample includes 46,000 or so clones, around 90% seen only once; the top ten take about 4.5%. The source material was peripheral blood, sampled in the second trimester of pregnancy. These receptors were taken from a female donor in good health, enrolled as a control in a pregnancy study.

The chain has TRBV18 and TRBJ2-1, with TRBD2 matching 9 bases. The germline gives CDR1 KGHSH, CDR2 LQKENI. The V segment lost 4 bases and the J segment 5 bases; nucleotides outside the gene matches: 0. The CDR3 has 13 residues. This CDR3 reads CASSRLADNEQFF. Written as DNA, the CDR3 is TGTGCCAGCTCACGACTAGCGGACAATGAGCAGTTCTTC.

This chain links TRBV30 with TRBJ1-1; D gene ambiguous. V lost 0 bases and J lost 5, with 4 bases in between. The CDR3 is made up of 11 amino acids. CDR1 GTSNPN and CDR2 SVGIG come from the germline V gene (reference sequence). The CDR3 DNA reads TGTGCCTGGAGTGTCGAGACTGAAGCTTTCTTT. Translated: CAWSVETEAFF.

The chain couples TRBV4-1 to TRBJ2-1; D may be TRBD2 (5 bases). Germline V lookup: CDR1 MGHRA, CDR2 YSYEKL. Trimming took 2 bases from V and 3 from J, leaving 11 bases between them. CDR3 length: 15 amino acids. CDR3: CASSQLERLYNEQFF. The CDR3, as DNA: TGCGCCAGCAGCCAACTAGAGCGGCTCTACAATGAGCAGTTCTTC.

The J gene is TRBJ2-7, the V gene TRBV19, with D possibly matching TRBD2 (5 bases). Trimming took off 4 bases at V and 4 bases at J, with 11 bases between the two ends. From germline, CDR1 is LNHDA and CDR2 SQIVND (reference sequence). The CDR3 is 13 residues long. The CDR3 DNA reads TGTGCCAGTAGTAGGAGGACCGAGTACGAGCAGTACTTC. It yields the protein CASSRRTEYEQYF.

The CDR3 spells CASSLVRTSGLFF. The CDR3 coding sequence is TGTGCCAGCAGCTTAGTTAGGACTAGCGGCCTGTTCTTC. V usage is TRBV7-2 and J usage is TRBJ2-1; 10 bases align to TRBD2. Unmatched junction bases numbered 6, after V lost 1 base and J lost 15 bases. The CDR3 covers 13 residues. The germline gives CDR1 SGHTA, CDR2 FQGNSA. Supplemented by reference TRBV7-2 and TRBJ2-1, the full variable domain reads GAGVSQSPSNKVTEKGKDVELRCDPISGHTALYWYRQSLGQGLEFLIYFQGNSAPDKSGLPSDRFSAERTGGSVSTLTIQRTQQEDSAVYLCASSLVRTSGLFFGPGTRLTVL.

This clone has only one observation. The chain employs TRBV7-9 and TRBJ1-1, with 9 nucleotides matching TRBD1. Germline V lookup: CDR1 SEHNR, CDR2 FQNEAQ (reference sequence). V lost 8 bases and J lost 4; bases outside the gene matches: 11. There are 15 residues in the CDR3. CDR3 sequence reads: CASSRDREWGTEAFF. The CDR3 region has the DNA TGTGCCAGCTCCCGGGACAGGGAATGGGGCACTGAAGCTTTCTTT.

V and J are TRBV6-6 and TRBJ2-2; 7 bases fit TRBD2. The germline gives CDR1 MNHNY, CDR2 SVGAGI (reference sequence). The CDR3 consists of 14 residues. Trimming removed 7 bases from V and 6 bases from J; junction bases left unmatched: 8. The CDR3 spells CASTTSAGPGELFF. CDR3 in DNA: TGTGCCAGCACCACTAGCGCAGGCCCCGGGGAGCTGTTTTTT.

The rearrangement links TRBV7-6 to TRBJ1-1, with 7 positions matching TRBD1. With 5 bases clipped from V and 2 bases from J, the junction kept 5 bases outside the gene matches. Germline CDR1 SGHVS, CDR2 FNYEAQ. This CDR3 has 14 amino acids. CDR3 nucleotide sequence: TGTGCCAGCAGCCCGGGACAGACCAACACTGAAGCTTTCTTT. Translation: CASSPGQTNTEAFF.

The gene calls are TRBV21-1 and TRBJ1-1; no check of the table's D call, TRBD1, against the DNA was made. TRBV21-1 is tagged as a pseudogene. The CDR3 totals 15 residues. The CDR3 DNA sequence: TGTGCCAGCAGCCCAGCAGGGTCAGGGGACACTGAAGCTTTCTTT. Amino acid sequence: CASSPAGSGDTEAFF.

V gene TRBV30 combines with J gene TRBJ1-5; D might be TRBD1 (6 bases). V lost 0 bases to trimming and J lost 2 bases, with 14 bases between them. Germline CDR1 and CDR2: GTSNPN and SVGIG (reference sequence). CDR3 length equals 16 residues. The CDR3 loop reads CAWSVRGGLGNQPQHF. CDR3 DNA sequence: TGTGCCTGGAGTGTCAGAGGGGGTCTGGGCAATCAGCCCCAGCATTTT. The whole variable domain, remainder taken from reference TRBV30 and TRBJ1-5, is SQTIHQWPATLVQPVGSPLSLECTVEGTSNPNLYWYRQAAGRGLQLLFYSVGIGQISSEVPQNLSASRPQDRQFILSSKKLLLSDSGFYLCAWSVRGGLGNQPQHFGDGTRLSIL.

The chain combines TRBV7-9 with TRBJ2-3, with 8 bases aligning to TRBD2. Germline V gene sequence: CDR1 SEHNR, CDR2 FQNEAQ (reference sequence). This CDR3 spans 15 amino acids. The trim removed 0 bases at V and 6 bases at J, leaving 5 bases unmatched. The CDR3 sequence is CASSLAVAGSDTQYF. The CDR3, as DNA: TGTGCCAGCAGCTTAGCGGTAGCGGGGTCGGATACGCAGTATTTT.

This chain uses TRBV19 with TRBJ1-1; no definite D call. The CDR3 has 14 amino acids. Trimming took off 5 bases at V and 4 bases at J, with 14 bases between the two ends. The germline V gene encodes CDR1 LNHDA and CDR2 SQIVND (reference sequence). The CDR3 nucleotides read TGTGCCAGTAGTCCTCCAGCGGTGGTCACTGAAGCTTTCTTT. The encoded protein is CASSPPAVVTEAFF. Together with reference TRBV19 and TRBJ1-1, the CDR3 gives the full variable domain: DGGITQSPKYLFRKEGQNVTLSCEQNLNHDAMYWYRQDPGQGLRLIYYSQIVNDFQKGDIAEGYSVSREKKESFPLTVTSAQKNPTAFYLCASSPPAVVTEAFFGQGTRLTVV.

The chain uses TRBV13 and TRBJ1-1; D is perhaps TRBD1 (6 bases). Trimming left V 3 bases short and J 1 base short, with 12 bases between. The length of the CDR3 is 15 residues. Germline values: CDR1 PRHDT, CDR2 FYEKMQ (reference sequence). This CDR3 reads CASSFGLQGNTEAFF. The CDR3 coding sequence is TGTGCCAGCAGCTTTGGGTTACAGGGGAACACTGAAGCTTTCTTT.

The gene calls are TRBV11-3 and TRBJ1-1; unclear D gene. This CDR3 is 13 amino acids long. CDR1 is SGHNT and CDR2 is YENEEA in the germline V gene. Deletions cut 0 bases from V and 11 bases from J, with 13 bases between. The CDR3 nucleotides read TGTGCCAGCAGCTTAGATCGGGTGCCGACCGCTTTCTTT. Translation: CASSLDRVPTAFF.

This CDR3 is CASSSRGSRGPTEAFF. CDR3 sequence (DNA): TGTGCCAGCAGCTCCAGAGGGAGCAGGGGGCCCACTGAAGCTTTCTTT. The rearrangement joins TRBV7-2 to TRBJ1-1; TRBD1 agrees at 8 bases. Germline trimming cut 4 bases from V and 4 bases from J; bases unmatched to any gene: 11. There are 16 residues in the CDR3. The germline V gene encodes CDR1 SGHTA and CDR2 FQGNSA.

The chain carries TRBV7-9 and TRBJ2-7, with 7 bases lining up with TRBD1. This CDR3 is 12 amino acids long. CDR1 SEHNR and CDR2 FQNEAQ come from the germline V gene (reference sequence). Germline trimming cut 5 bases from V and 9 bases from J; bases unmatched to any gene: 7. CDR3 region: CASSRQGGRQYF. CDR3 coding DNA: TGTGCCAGCAGCAGACAGGGCGGCCGGCAGTACTTC.

The V gene is TRBV6-1, the J gene TRBJ2-3; the D gene is possibly TRBD2 (6 bases). The germline V gene has CDR1 MNHNS and CDR2 SASEGT. There are 16 residues in the CDR3. V was trimmed by 4 bases and J by 4 bases, leaving 18 bases between them. CDR3 coding DNA: TGTGCCAGCAGTGCTCGAGCTGGCGGGAAAGCAGATACGCAGTATTTT. Its protein is CASSARAGGKADTQYF.

The chain has TRBV29-1 and TRBJ2-3; TRBD1 might be the D (6 bases). Looked up from germline, CDR1 is SQVTM and CDR2 is ANQGSEA. V gave up 4 bases and J gave up 5 bases, with 16 bases separating them. The CDR3 extends over 14 amino acids. CDR3 bases: TGCAGCGTTGGAGGGACACCCCTCGGAGATACGCAGTATTTT. Translated: CSVGGTPLGDTQYF.

The chain joins TRBV18 to TRBJ1-2; D uncertain. The CDR3 covers 14 residues. Trimming cost V 6 bases and J 3 bases, with 14 bases left between them. Germline V gene sequence: CDR1 KGHSH, CDR2 LQKENI. The CDR3, as DNA: TGTGCCAGCTCCCGAAGCCCCGGGGACTATGGCTACACCTTC. Its protein product is CASSRSPGDYGYTF.

V usage is TRBV5-1 and J usage is TRBJ1-1; TRBD1 is a possible D gene (6 bases). Between the trimmed V and J ends, which lost 4 bases and 6 bases, there was a span of 19 bases. CDR1 and CDR2 (germline): SGHRS, YFSETQ. The CDR3 is 15 amino acids. The CDR3 here is CASSPTGGIGAEAFF. CDR3 in DNA: TGCGCCAGCAGCCCGACAGGAGGTATAGGCGCTGAAGCTTTCTTT. The entire variable domain, with the rest obtained from reference TRBV5-1 and TRBJ1-1, is as follows: KAGVTQTPRYLIKTRGQQVTLSCSPISGHRSVSWYQQTPGQGLQFLFEYFSETQRNKGNFPGRFSGRQFSNSRSEMNVSTLELGDSALYLCASSPTGGIGAEAFFGQGTRLTVV.

This rearrangement joins TRBV14 to TRBJ2-1; 12 bases are a match to TRBD2. This CDR3 is built from 14 residues. The trim removed 4 bases at V and 15 bases at J, leaving 10 bases unmatched. Per germline, CDR1 SGHDN and CDR2 FVKESK. The CDR3 nucleotides are TGTGCCAGCAGCCGCTCTAGCGGGGGGGCCCCCCCGTTCTTC. Translated, it gives CASSRSSGGAPPFF.